This T cell receptor beta chain was identified in a study of molecular identifiers for immune sequencing clone quantification. General observations from the study: Clones with over 20 RNA copies captured over 99% of effector molecules but under 1% of naive ones. Highly expanded clone sizes could be underestimated by identical TCR molecules sharing a barcode.

A CD8+CD4-CCR7+CD45RA+ gate was used to sort naive CD8 T cells. This clonotype was seen ten or more times. What it binds is unknown. The junction had 10 bases not matched to a gene; V was cut back by 5 bases and J by 6 bases. Germline values: CDR1 LGHNA, CDR2 YSLEER. CDR3 length equals 15 residues. Making the bulk TCR libraries relied on previously described methods and listed TCR primers. TCRdb fed the PCR reads into MiXCR, producing one record per CDR3 protein. This sample has around 320,000 distinct CDR3 sequences, with roughly 24% found just once. The chain joins TRBV4-3 to TRBJ2-3; 8 nucleotides align to TRBD1. Sequenced: naive CD8+ T cells from blood, with Jurkat cell RNA spiked in. Subset specified: FACS-sorted CD8+CD4-CCR7+CD45RA+ naive T cells. The TCR sequence derives from a human donor in good health. Some libraries in this study had Jurkat cell RNA spiked in. CDR3 coding DNA: TGCGCCAGCAGCGAGGACAGGGCCACCTTGGATACGCAGTATTTT. This sequence encodes CASSEDRATLDTQYF.